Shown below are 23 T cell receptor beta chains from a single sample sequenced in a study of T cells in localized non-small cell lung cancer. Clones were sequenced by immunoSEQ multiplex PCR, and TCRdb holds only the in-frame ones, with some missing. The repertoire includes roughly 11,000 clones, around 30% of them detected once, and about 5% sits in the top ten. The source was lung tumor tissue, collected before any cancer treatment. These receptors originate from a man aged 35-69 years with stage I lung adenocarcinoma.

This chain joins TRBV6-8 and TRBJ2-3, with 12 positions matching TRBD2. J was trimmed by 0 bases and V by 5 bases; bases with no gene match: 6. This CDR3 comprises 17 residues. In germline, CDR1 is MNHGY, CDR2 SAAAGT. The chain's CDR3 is CASSVTSGGISTDTQYF. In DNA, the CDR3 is TGTGCCAGCAGTGTTACTAGCGGGGGGATTAGCACAGATACGCAGTATTTT.

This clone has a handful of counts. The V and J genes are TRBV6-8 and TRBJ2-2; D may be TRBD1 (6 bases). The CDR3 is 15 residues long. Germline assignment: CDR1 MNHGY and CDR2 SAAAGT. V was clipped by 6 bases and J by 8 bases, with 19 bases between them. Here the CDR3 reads CASSHAGAGAGELFF. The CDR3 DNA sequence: TGTGCCAGCAGCCACGCAGGGGCTGGGGCAGGGGAGCTGTTTTTT.

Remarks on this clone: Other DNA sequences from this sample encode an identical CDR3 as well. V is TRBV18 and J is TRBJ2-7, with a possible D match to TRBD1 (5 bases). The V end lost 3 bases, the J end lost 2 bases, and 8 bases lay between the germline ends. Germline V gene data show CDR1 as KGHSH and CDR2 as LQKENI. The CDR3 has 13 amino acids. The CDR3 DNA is TGTGCCAGCTCACCGGACAAGCCCTACGAGCAGTACTTC. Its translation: CASSPDKPYEQYF.

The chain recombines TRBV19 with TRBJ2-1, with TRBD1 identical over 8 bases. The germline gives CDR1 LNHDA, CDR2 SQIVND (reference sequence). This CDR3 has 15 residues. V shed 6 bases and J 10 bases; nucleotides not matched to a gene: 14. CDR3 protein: CASRLKPGQVEEQFF. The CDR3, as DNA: TGTGCCAGTAGACTAAAACCGGGACAGGTTGAGGAGCAGTTCTTC.

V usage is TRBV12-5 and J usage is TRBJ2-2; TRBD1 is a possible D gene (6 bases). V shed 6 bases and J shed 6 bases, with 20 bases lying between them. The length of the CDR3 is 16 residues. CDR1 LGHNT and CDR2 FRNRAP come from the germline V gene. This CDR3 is CASGTTQGTGAGELFF. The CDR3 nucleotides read TGTGCTAGTGGCACAACACAGGGAACAGGTGCCGGGGAGCTGTTTTTT.

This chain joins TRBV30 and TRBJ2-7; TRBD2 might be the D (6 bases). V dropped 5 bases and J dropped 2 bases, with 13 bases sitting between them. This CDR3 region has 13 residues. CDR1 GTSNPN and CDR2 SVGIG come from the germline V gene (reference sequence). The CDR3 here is CAWGLAGTYEQYF. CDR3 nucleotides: TGTGCCTGGGGACTTGCGGGGACCTACGAGCAGTACTTC.

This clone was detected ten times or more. The CDR3 protein is CASTTQGGPYEQYF. The CDR3, as DNA: TGTGCCAGCACTACCCAGGGGGGTCCCTACGAGCAGTACTTC. The rearrangement joins TRBV11-3 to TRBJ2-7; weak D call: TRBD1 (7 bases). The CDR3 length is 14 residues. CDR1 SGHNT and CDR2 YENEEA come from the germline V gene. Trimming took off 7 bases at V and 2 bases at J, with 15 bases between the two ends.

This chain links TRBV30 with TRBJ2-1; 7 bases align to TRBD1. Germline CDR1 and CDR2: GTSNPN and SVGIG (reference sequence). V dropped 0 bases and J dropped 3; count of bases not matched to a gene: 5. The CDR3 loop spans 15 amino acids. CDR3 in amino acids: CAWSVLGQFYNEQFF. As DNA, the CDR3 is TGTGCCTGGAGTGTATTGGGACAGTTCTACAATGAGCAGTTCTTC.

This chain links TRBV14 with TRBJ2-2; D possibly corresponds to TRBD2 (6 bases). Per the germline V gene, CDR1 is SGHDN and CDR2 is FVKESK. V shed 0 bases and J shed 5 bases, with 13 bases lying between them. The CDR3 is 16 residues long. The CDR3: CASSQELMGGTGELFF. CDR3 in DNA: TGTGCCAGCAGCCAAGAACTTATGGGGGGTACCGGGGAGCTGTTTTTT.

CDR3: CASSEWLCDTGELFF. The DNA for the CDR3 is TGTGCCAGCAGTGAATGGTTGTGCGACACCGGGGAGCTGTTTTTT. V and J are TRBV25-1 and TRBJ2-2; D unresolved. Trimming cost V 1 base and J 3 bases, with 9 bases left between them. Germline-derived CDR1 and CDR2 are MGHDK and SYGVNS. The CDR3 is 15 amino acids.

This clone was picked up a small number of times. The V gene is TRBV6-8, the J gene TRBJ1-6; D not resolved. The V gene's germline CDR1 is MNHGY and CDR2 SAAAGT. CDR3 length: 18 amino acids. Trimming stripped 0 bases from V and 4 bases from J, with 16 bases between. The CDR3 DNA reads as TGTGCCAGCAGTTACTCCCGGGTGACCTACACATATAATTCACCCCTCCACTTT. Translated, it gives CASSYSRVTYTYNSPLHF.

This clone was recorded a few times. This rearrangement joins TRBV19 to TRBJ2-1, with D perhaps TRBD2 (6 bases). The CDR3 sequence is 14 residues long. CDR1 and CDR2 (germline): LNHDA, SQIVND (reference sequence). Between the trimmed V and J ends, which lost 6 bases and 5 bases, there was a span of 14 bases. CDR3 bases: TGTGCCAGTAGGGGGTTCGGGAGCGACAATGAGCAGTTCTTC. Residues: CASRGFGSDNEQFF.

The CDR3 is CASSLEGQVRRDEQFF. For the CDR3, the DNA is TGTGCCAGCAGCTTAGAGGGACAGGTCCGTCGGGATGAGCAGTTCTTC. V is TRBV11-3 and J is TRBJ2-1; 8 bases line up with TRBD1. V dropped 0 bases and J dropped 8; count of bases not matched to a gene: 9. CDR1 SGHNT and CDR2 YENEEA come from the germline V gene. The CDR3 has 16 amino acids. Full variable domain (missing parts from reference TRBV11-3 and TRBJ2-1): EAGVVQSPRYKIIEKKQPVAFWCNPISGHNTLYWYLQNLGQGPELLIRYENEEAVDDSQLPKDRFSAERLKGVDSTLKIQPAELGDSAVYLCASSLEGQVRRDEQFFGPGTRLTVL.

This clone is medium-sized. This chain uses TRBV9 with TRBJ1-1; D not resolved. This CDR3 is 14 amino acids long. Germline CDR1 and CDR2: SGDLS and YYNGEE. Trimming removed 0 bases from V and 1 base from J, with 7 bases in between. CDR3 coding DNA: TGTGCCAGCAGCGTAGAGTGGGGGAACACTGAAGCTTTCTTT. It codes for CASSVEWGNTEAFF. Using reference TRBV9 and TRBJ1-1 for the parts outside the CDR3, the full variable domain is DSGVTQTPKHLITATGQRVTLRCSPRSGDLSVYWYQQSLDQGLQFLIQYYNGEERAKGNILERFSAQQFPDLHSELNLSSLELGDSALYFCASSVEWGNTEAFFGQGTRLTVV.

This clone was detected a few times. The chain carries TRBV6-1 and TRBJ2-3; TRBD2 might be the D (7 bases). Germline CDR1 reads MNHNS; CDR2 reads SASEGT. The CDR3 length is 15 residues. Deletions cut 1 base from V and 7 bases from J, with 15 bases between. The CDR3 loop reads CASSEGGGAVYTQYF. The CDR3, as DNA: TGTGCCAGCAGTGAAGGGGGGGGCGCGGTATATACGCAGTATTTT.

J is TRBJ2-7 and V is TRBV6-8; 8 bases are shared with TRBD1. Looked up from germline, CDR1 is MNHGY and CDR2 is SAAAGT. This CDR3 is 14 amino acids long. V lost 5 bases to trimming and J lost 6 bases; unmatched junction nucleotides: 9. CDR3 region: CASSTRTGTTEQYF. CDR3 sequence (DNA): TGTGCCAGCAGTACCCGGACAGGGACAACCGAGCAGTACTTC.

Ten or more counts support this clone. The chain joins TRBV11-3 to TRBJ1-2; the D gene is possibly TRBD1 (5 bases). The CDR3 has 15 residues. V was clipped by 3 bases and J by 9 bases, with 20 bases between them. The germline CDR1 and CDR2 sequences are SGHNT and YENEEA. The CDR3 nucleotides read TGTGCCAGCAGCTTGCGGCAAGGGGCCATGGGGCGCTACACCTTC. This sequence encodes CASSLRQGAMGRYTF. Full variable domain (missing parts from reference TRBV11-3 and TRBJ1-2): EAGVVQSPRYKIIEKKQPVAFWCNPISGHNTLYWYLQNLGQGPELLIRYENEEAVDDSQLPKDRFSAERLKGVDSTLKIQPAELGDSAVYLCASSLRQGAMGRYTFGSGTRLTVV.

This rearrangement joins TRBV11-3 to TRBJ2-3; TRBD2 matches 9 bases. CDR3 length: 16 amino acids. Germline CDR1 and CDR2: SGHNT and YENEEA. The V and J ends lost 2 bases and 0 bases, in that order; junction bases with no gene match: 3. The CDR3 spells CASSLRLAASTDTQYF. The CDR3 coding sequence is TGTGCCAGCAGCTTAAGACTAGCGGCTAGCACAGATACGCAGTATTTT.

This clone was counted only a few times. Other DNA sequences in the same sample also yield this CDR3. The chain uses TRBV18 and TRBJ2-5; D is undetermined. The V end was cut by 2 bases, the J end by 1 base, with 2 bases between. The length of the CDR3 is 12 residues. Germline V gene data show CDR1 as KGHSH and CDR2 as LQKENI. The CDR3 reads CASSPSQETQYF. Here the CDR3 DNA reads TGTGCCAGCTCACCAAGCCAAGAGACCCAGTACTTC. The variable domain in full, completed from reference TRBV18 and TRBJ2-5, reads NAGVMQNPRHLVRRRGQEARLRCSPMKGHSHVYWYRQLPEEGLKFMVYLQKENIIDESGMPKERFSAEFPKEGPSILRIQQVVRGDSAAYFCASSPSQETQYFGPGTRLLVL.

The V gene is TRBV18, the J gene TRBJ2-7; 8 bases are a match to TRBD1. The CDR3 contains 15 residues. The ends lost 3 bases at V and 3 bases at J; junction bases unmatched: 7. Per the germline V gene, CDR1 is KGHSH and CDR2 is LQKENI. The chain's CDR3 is CASSPDGTGVYEQYF. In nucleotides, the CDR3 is TGTGCCAGCTCACCGGATGGGACAGGAGTCTACGAGCAGTACTTC.

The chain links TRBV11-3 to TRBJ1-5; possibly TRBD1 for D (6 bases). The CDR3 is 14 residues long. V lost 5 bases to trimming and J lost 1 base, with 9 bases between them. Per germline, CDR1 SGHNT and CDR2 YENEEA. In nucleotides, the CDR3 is TGTGCCAGCAGCCAACAGGGCAGCAATCAGCCCCAGCATTTT. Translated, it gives CASSQQGSNQPQHF. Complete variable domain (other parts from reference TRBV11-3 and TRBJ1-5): EAGVVQSPRYKIIEKKQPVAFWCNPISGHNTLYWYLQNLGQGPELLIRYENEEAVDDSQLPKDRFSAERLKGVDSTLKIQPAELGDSAVYLCASSQQGSNQPQHFGDGTRLSIL.

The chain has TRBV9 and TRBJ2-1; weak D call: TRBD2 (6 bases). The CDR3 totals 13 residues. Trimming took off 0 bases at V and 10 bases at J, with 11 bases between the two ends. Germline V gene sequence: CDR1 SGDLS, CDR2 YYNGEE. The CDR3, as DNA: TGTGCCAGCAGCGTAGGCAGTGCGGGAGAGCAGTTCTTC. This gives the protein CASSVGSAGEQFF. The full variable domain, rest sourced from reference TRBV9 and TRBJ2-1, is DSGVTQTPKHLITATGQRVTLRCSPRSGDLSVYWYQQSLDQGLQFLIQYYNGEERAKGNILERFSAQQFPDLHSELNLSSLELGDSALYFCASSVGSAGEQFFGPGTRLTVL.

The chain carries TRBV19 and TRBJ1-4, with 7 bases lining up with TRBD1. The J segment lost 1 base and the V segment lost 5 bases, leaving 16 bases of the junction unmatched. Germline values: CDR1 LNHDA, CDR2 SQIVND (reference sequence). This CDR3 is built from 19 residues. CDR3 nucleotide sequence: TGTGCCAGTAGTCACCCGCCTCGGACAGGACAAGGAACTAATGAAAAACTGTTTTTT. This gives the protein CASSHPPRTGQGTNEKLFF.